These 24 T cell receptor beta chains came from one sample sequenced in a study of T-cell reconstitution after alpha-beta-depleted transplantation in children. During its preparation, the TCRbeta library received unique molecular identifiers. Via MiXCR, TCRdb re-called the PCR reads, giving one row per CDR3 protein. This table holds 800,000 to 1,000,000 distinct CDR3 sequences, roughly 29% found once. Sequences were derived from PBMCs, mostly from graft donor cells, sampled 360 days after TCRalphabeta/CD19-depleted stem cell transplant. The receptors were sampled from a boy younger than two who had a stem cell transplant for SCID, so the T cells may come from the graft donor.

This clonotype was counted only a few times. The chain links TRBV5-1 to TRBJ2-7; 7 bases line up with TRBD2. J lost 4 bases, V lost 7 bases, and 8 bases had no gene match. From germline, CDR1 is SGHRS and CDR2 YFSETQ. The CDR3 covers 13 residues. The CDR3: CASAAGQDYEQYF. The CDR3 coding sequence is TGCGCCAGCGCAGCGGGGCAGGATTACGAGCAGTACTTC.

This clonotype was seen only a few times. V and J are TRBV4-1 and TRBJ1-3; D not certain. The CDR3 spans 13 residues. The germline V and J ends were trimmed by 5 bases and 4 bases, with 9 bases remaining between them. CDR1 MGHRA and CDR2 YSYEKL come from the germline V gene. The CDR3 reads CASSGRWGNTIYF. Written as DNA, the CDR3 is TGCGCCAGCAGCGGACGTTGGGGAAACACCATATATTTT.

This clonotype has just one count. This chain connects TRBV4-1 to TRBJ2-1, with TRBD2 matching over 8 bases. The germline CDR1 and CDR2 sequences are MGHRA and YSYEKL. The CDR3 totals 16 residues. After removal of 0 bases from V and 2 bases from J, the junction contained 3 bases not matched to a gene. DNA of the CDR3: TGCGCCAGCAGCCAAGATCGGCGGGGGGCCTACAATGAGCAGTTCTTC. Its protein is CASSQDRRGAYNEQFF.

This clonotype was found a few times. V usage is TRBV3-1 and J usage is TRBJ1-1; D unresolved. The V gene's germline CDR1 is LGHDT and CDR2 YNNKEL (reference sequence). The CDR3 covers 14 residues. V lost 1 base, J lost 10 bases, and 16 bases lay in between. CDR3 sequence (DNA): TGTGCCAGCAGCCAAGCGCGCGGGGAGAGCCGAGCTTTCTTT. Encoded protein: CASSQARGESRAFF.

There are many counts of this clonotype. The CDR3 coding sequence is TGTGCCAGCAGGGCGGAAAGCATGAACACTGAAGCTTTCTTT. Its translation is CASRAESMNTEAFF. This chain uses TRBV5-6 with TRBJ1-1, with D unclear. The CDR3 extends over 14 amino acids. Germline V gives CDR1 SGHDT, CDR2 YYEEEE. V was clipped by 5 bases and J by 0 bases, with 11 bases between them. Using reference TRBV5-6 and TRBJ1-1 for the parts outside the CDR3, the full variable domain is DAGVTQSPTHLIKTRGQQVTLRCSPKSGHDTVSWYQQALGQGPQFIFQYYEEEERQRGNFPDRFSGHQFPNYSSELNVNALLLGDSALYLCASRAESMNTEAFFGQGTRLTVV.

The chain couples TRBV6-5 to TRBJ1-2; TRBD1 is a possible D gene (5 bases). The CDR3 is made up of 13 amino acids. Germline V gene data show CDR1 as MNHEY and CDR2 as SVGAGI. Between the trimmed V and J ends, which lost 5 bases and 8 bases, there was a span of 15 bases. This CDR3 is CASSHGGFGGYTF. CDR3 DNA: TGTGCCAGCAGTCACGGGGGATTTGGGGGCTACACCTTC.

The chain employs TRBV5-1 and TRBJ2-3; 10 bases match TRBD2. Per the germline V gene, CDR1 is SGHRS and CDR2 is YFSETQ. The CDR3 is made up of 16 amino acids. The trim removed 0 bases at V and 2 bases at J, leaving 3 bases unmatched. This CDR3 reads CASSLVLAGDTDTQYF. The CDR3 DNA reads as TGCGCCAGCAGCTTGGTTCTAGCGGGGGACACAGATACGCAGTATTTT.

The sample holds many counts of this clonotype. This chain links TRBV20-1 with TRBJ2-3; the D is unclear. This CDR3 contains 11 residues. The V end was cut by 5 bases, the J end by 5 bases, with 8 bases between. The germline CDR1 and CDR2 sequences are DFQATT and SNEGSKA (reference sequence). The CDR3 sequence is CSAPAGDTQYF. The CDR3 DNA is TGCAGTGCTCCGGCCGGAGATACGCAGTATTTT.

V gene TRBV12-3 or TRBV12-4 combines with J gene TRBJ2-3, with 7 bases that match TRBD2. CDR3 length equals 17 residues. V shed 3 bases and J 1 base; nucleotides not matched to a gene: 10. The CDR3 nucleotides are TGTGCCAGCAGTTTCCCTATAGCGGGCTACGGCACAGATACGCAGTATTTT. Residues: CASSFPIAGYGTDTQYF.

This clonotype was observed a handful of times. The gene calls are TRBV4-2 and TRBJ2-5; 7 bases line up with TRBD2. Germline CDR1 and CDR2: LGHNA and YNFKEQ. This CDR3 comprises 13 residues. With V trimmed by 1 base and J by 8 bases, 4 bases remained unmatched. The CDR3 protein is CASSQGLAFTQYF. The CDR3 nucleotides are TGTGCCAGCAGCCAAGGACTAGCATTCACCCAGTACTTC.

This clonotype was seen a handful of times. The J gene is TRBJ1-1, the V gene TRBV5-1; possible D gene TRBD1, 5 bases. V was shortened by 3 bases and J by 4 bases, with 19 bases between the two germline ends. The CDR3 extends over 16 amino acids. Germline V gene lookup returns CDR1 SGHRS and CDR2 YFSETQ. CDR3 sequence reads: CASSSTALQGTTEAFF. CDR3 sequence (DNA): TGCGCCAGCAGCTCGACAGCACTCCAGGGTACCACTGAAGCTTTCTTT.

The table lists this clonotype with a few counts. The chain combines TRBV7-9 with TRBJ2-4, with D unclear. Germline values: CDR1 SEHNR, CDR2 FQNEAQ (reference sequence). V lost 2 bases and J lost 5, with 13 bases in between. This CDR3 contains 15 residues. This chain's CDR3 is CASSLYVPGQNIQYF. As DNA, the CDR3 is TGTGCCAGCAGCTTATATGTCCCCGGCCAAAACATTCAGTACTTC.

CDR3 in amino acids: CASSEEVWGARNIQYF. As DNA, the CDR3 is TGTGCCAGCAGTGAAGAGGTTTGGGGGGCTCGGAACATTCAGTACTTC. V usage is TRBV2 and J usage is TRBJ2-4; D is possibly TRBD1 or TRBD2 (6 bases each). The CDR3 sequence is 16 residues long. V lost 1 base, J lost 7 bases, and 17 bases lay in between. Germline CDR1 reads SNHLY; CDR2 reads FYNNEI.

This clonotype has only a few counts. This chain connects TRBV5-1 to TRBJ2-7, with 7 bases that match TRBD2. The V segment lost 1 base and the J segment 0 bases; nucleotides outside the gene matches: 4. The CDR3 has 15 amino acids. Germline V gene sequence: CDR1 SGHRS, CDR2 YFSETQ. The CDR3 bases are TGCGCCAGCAGCTTGCAATCGGGGGGCTCCTACGAGCAGTACTTC. This codes for CASSLQSGGSYEQYF.

The J gene is TRBJ1-5, the V gene TRBV19; D is unresolved. This CDR3 is 15 amino acids long. Trimming stripped 2 bases from V and 0 bases from J, with 8 bases between. Germline CDR1 reads LNHDA; CDR2 reads SQIVND (reference sequence). The CDR3 is CASSIQHNSNQPQHF. The CDR3 DNA reads as TGTGCCAGTAGTATACAGCACAATAGCAATCAGCCCCAGCATTTT.

The rearrangement uses TRBV30 and TRBJ2-7; no reliable D call. Trimming removed 7 bases at V and 3 bases at J, with 10 bases between. The CDR3 is made up of 11 amino acids. The germline V gene encodes CDR1 GTSNPN and CDR2 SVGIG (reference sequence). DNA for the CDR3: TGTGCCTCCGACACCTTCTACGAGCAGTACTTC. It yields the protein CASDTFYEQYF.

This clonotype was seen ten or more times. The chain uses TRBV12-3 or TRBV12-4 and TRBJ2-2, with unresolved D. The CDR3 sequence is 11 residues long. V was clipped by 3 bases and J by 7 bases, with 3 bases between them. CDR3 amino acids: CASSFGGELFF. The CDR3 DNA reads as TGTGCCAGCAGTTTTGGCGGGGAGCTGTTTTTT.

This clonotype was seen only a few times. The V call is TRBV19, the J call TRBJ1-1, with a possible D match to TRBD1 (5 bases). V was trimmed by 6 bases and J by 3 bases, leaving 14 bases between them. Germline V gene data show CDR1 as LNHDA and CDR2 as SQIVND (reference sequence). The CDR3 has 14 amino acids. The CDR3 here is CASRNPGEYTEAFF. CDR3 nucleotide sequence: TGTGCCAGTAGGAACCCGGGGGAGTACACTGAAGCTTTCTTT.

This clonotype was counted a few times. The chain has TRBV6-2 or TRBV6-3 and TRBJ1-2, with unresolved D. The V and J ends lost 5 bases and 0 bases respectively, with 13 bases between them. The CDR3 sequence is 15 residues long. Germline CDR1 reads MNHEY; CDR2 reads SVGEGT. The CDR3 loop is CASSPFGTANYGYTF. CDR3 sequence (DNA): TGTGCCAGCAGTCCCTTCGGTACAGCTAACTATGGCTACACCTTC.

This clonotype was counted a few times. V and J are TRBV25-1 and TRBJ2-2; 8 bases align to TRBD1. J was trimmed by 4 bases and V by 7 bases; bases with no gene match: 11. Germline values: CDR1 MGHDK, CDR2 SYGVNS. The CDR3 consists of 16 residues. The CDR3 DNA reads TGTGCCAGCAAAAAATCAGGGGGCAAGGTCACCGGGGAGCTGTTTTTT. This encodes CASKKSGGKVTGELFF.

In this sample, this clonotype turned up once. This chain connects TRBV7-2 to TRBJ2-7; perhaps TRBD2 as D (5 bases). This CDR3 is built from 14 residues. Trimming stripped 1 base from V and 2 bases from J, with 9 bases between. The germline CDR1 and CDR2 sequences are SGHTA and FQGNSA. The CDR3 reads CASSLDPTTYEQYF. CDR3 in DNA: TGTGCCAGCAGCTTAGACCCGACTACCTACGAGCAGTACTTC.

This clonotype was detected a few times. The chain uses TRBV12-3 or TRBV12-4 and TRBJ1-5, with D unclear. The CDR3 totals 16 residues. Between the trimmed V and J ends, which lost 6 bases and 3 bases, there was a span of 18 bases. The CDR3 coding sequence is TGTGCCAGCAGGCTATCTGGAGTCGACTCCAATCAGCCCCAGCATTTT. This encodes CASRLSGVDSNQPQHF.

Only a few counts were recorded for this clonotype. This chain joins TRBV11-2 and TRBJ2-5; TRBD2 matches 15 bases. V trimming: 6 bases; J trimming: 0 bases; junction bases outside the gene matches: 8. This CDR3 has 18 residues. Germline CDR1 and CDR2: SGHAT and FQNNGV. This CDR3 reads CASSPGLAGGHDQETQYF. In DNA form, the CDR3 reads TGTGCCAGCAGTCCCGGACTAGCGGGGGGGCATGACCAAGAGACCCAGTACTTC. Combining the CDR3 with reference TRBV11-2 and TRBJ2-5 gives the whole variable domain EAGVAQSPRYKIIEKRQSVAFWCNPISGHATLYWYQQILGQGPKLLIQFQNNGVVDDSQLPKDRFSAERLKGVDSTLKIQPAKLEDSAVYLCASSPGLAGGHDQETQYFGPGTRLLVL.

This clonotype was counted only a few times. The chain couples TRBV5-1 to TRBJ2-7; D gene uncertain. Germline V lookup: CDR1 SGHRS, CDR2 YFSETQ. The V end lost 1 base, the J end lost 0 bases, and 8 bases lay between the germline ends. The CDR3 spans 14 residues. The CDR3 protein is CASSLSSSSYEQYF. The CDR3 DNA is TGCGCCAGCAGCTTGTCTTCGAGCTCCTACGAGCAGTACTTC. Using reference TRBV5-1 and TRBJ2-7 for the parts outside the CDR3, the full variable domain is KAGVTQTPRYLIKTRGQQVTLSCSPISGHRSVSWYQQTPGQGLQFLFEYFSETQRNKGNFPGRFSGRQFSNSRSEMNVSTLELGDSALYLCASSLSSSSYEQYFGPGTRLTVT.